The 26 T cell receptor beta chains listed next were all sequenced from one sample in a study of blood T cell repertoires in COVID-19 (TCRdb year 2020). Library generation was performed with the immunoSEQ multiplex PCR assay. Imported from immuneACCESS, the table was reduced by TCRdb to in-frame sequences with V and J called. These copies leave out some clones; in studies compared against another copy, an unresolved V gene accounts for under half, and the cause of the remainder is not known. The sample table contains over 70,000 clones; only one count was recorded for 75% to 85% of them. The ten largest make up roughly 18% of the sample. Material: peripheral blood. Receptor source: a man in his sixties or seventies who had recovered from COVID-19.

This clone turned up a few times. The junction does not match germline at one end; this may be a read error. The chain carries TRBV14 and TRBJ2-1; D not certain. Germline CDR1 and CDR2: SGHDN and FVKESK. This CDR3 has 16 residues. The CDR3 coding sequence is TGTGCCAGCAGCGAAGAGAAGAGCAGGTCCTACAATGAGCAGTTCTTC. Protein product: CASSEEKSRSYNEQFF. The complete variable domain, with remaining parts taken from reference TRBV14 and TRBJ2-1, reads EAGVTQFPSHSVIEKGQTVTLRCDPISGHDNLYWYRRVMGKEIKFLLHFVKESKQDESGMPNNRFLAERTGGTYSTLKVQPAELEDSGVYFCASSEEKSRSYNEQFFGPGTRLTVL.

This clone was observed many times. The chain is built from TRBV7-8 and TRBJ1-1; D ambiguous. CDR1 is SGHVS, CDR2 FQNEAQ, per germline. The V end lost 5 bases, the J end lost 1 base, and 11 bases lay between the germline ends. The CDR3 extends over 14 amino acids. The CDR3, as DNA: TGTGCCAGCAGCCTCCTAGTGGGGAACACTGAAGCTTTCTTT. Translating it yields CASSLLVGNTEAFF.

By share, this clone ranks as medium-sized. The rearrangement uses TRBV19 and TRBJ1-1, with D possibly matching TRBD1 (6 bases). This CDR3 contains 15 residues. Germline lookup yields CDR1 LNHDA and CDR2 SQIVND (reference sequence). V was pared by 3 bases and J by 8 bases, with 19 bases between. CDR3 in DNA: TGTGCCAGTAGTATTGTTTTCCGGACAGAAAAAGAAGCTTTCTTT. Translated, it gives CASSIVFRTEKEAFF.

This clone was observed once. The rearrangement links TRBV11-3 to TRBJ2-3; no firm D call. Deletions cut 5 bases from V and 1 base from J, with 10 bases between. The CDR3 is made up of 14 amino acids. CDR1 SGHNT and CDR2 YENEEA come from the germline V gene. The CDR3 protein is CASSPFEGTDTQYF. The CDR3 DNA reads as TGTGCCAGCAGCCCCTTTGAGGGCACAGATACGCAGTATTTT.

The chain links TRBV6-2 or TRBV6-3 to TRBJ2-5, with 13 bases identical to TRBD2. From germline, CDR1 is MNHEY and CDR2 SVGEGT. V trimming: 4 bases; J trimming: 5 bases; junction bases outside the gene matches: 4. The CDR3 extends over 15 amino acids. CDR3 sequence reads: CASSSGLAGEETQYF. CDR3 DNA sequence: TGTGCCAGCAGTTCCGGACTAGCGGGGGAGGAGACCCAGTACTTC.

V and J are TRBV4-1 and TRBJ2-5; 8 bases line up with TRBD1. Germline V gives CDR1 MGHRA, CDR2 YSYEKL. This CDR3 is built from 15 residues. Trimming at V came to 1 base and at J to 10 bases, leaving 11 bases not matched to a gene. CDR3 DNA sequence: TGCGCCAGCAGCCAAGGTTCCCAGGGGGCCCTCGTCCAGTACTTC. Amino acid sequence: CASSQGSQGALVQYF.

This clone appeared a few times. This chain connects TRBV28 to TRBJ1-1, with 8 bases lining up with TRBD1. The CDR3 contains 16 residues. Germline CDR1 MDHEN, CDR2 SYDVKM. V dropped 6 bases and J dropped 1; count of bases not matched to a gene: 10. CDR3 loop: CASSPSSGQGNTEAFF. The CDR3 DNA reads TGTGCCAGCAGCCCTTCCAGCGGACAGGGGAACACTGAAGCTTTCTTT.

Worth noting for this clone: Other DNA sequences in this specimen translate into the identical CDR3. The chain joins TRBV6-2 or TRBV6-3 to TRBJ1-4, with TRBD1 matching over 7 bases. The germline gives CDR1 MNHEY, CDR2 SVGEGT. J gave up 8 bases and V 3 bases, and 6 bases lay outside the gene matches. The CDR3 is 14 amino acids. The CDR3, as DNA: TGTGCCAGCAGTTATGGACAGGTTGGCGAAAAACTGTTTTTT. As protein: CASSYGQVGEKLFF.

CDR3 amino acids: CASSQGPPGNTIYF. CDR3 coding DNA: TGTGCCAGCAGCCAGGGGCCCCCCGGAAACACCATATATTTT. The V and J genes are TRBV3-1 (or the pseudogene TRBV3-2) and TRBJ1-3, with a tentative D call TRBD1 (5 bases). Trimming pared 3 bases from V and 4 bases from J, leaving 10 bases between. The CDR3 has 14 residues. Germline lookup yields CDR1 LGHDT and CDR2 YNNKEL (reference sequence).

This chain uses TRBV30 with TRBJ1-5, with D hard to call. This CDR3 comprises 13 residues. Germline V lookup: CDR1 GTSNPN, CDR2 SVGIG (reference sequence). Trimming removed 1 base from V and 4 bases from J, with 8 bases in between. CDR3 nucleotide sequence: TGTGCCTGGAGTGGGAGCGGGAATCAGCCCCAGCATTTT. Translating it yields CAWSGSGNQPQHF.

This clone was observed once. V usage is TRBV11-3 and J usage is TRBJ2-1; 8 bases align to TRBD2. V lost 2 bases, J lost 9 bases, and 9 bases stayed unmatched. There are 15 residues in the CDR3. Germline-derived CDR1 and CDR2 are SGHNT and YENEEA. The CDR3 DNA sequence: TGTGCCAGCAGCTTACGAACGGGGGGGCTAAGTGAGCAGTTCTTC. This gives the protein CASSLRTGGLSEQFF.

This chain joins TRBV19 and TRBJ2-3, with D tentatively TRBD2 (5 bases). Trimming stripped 11 bases from V and 2 bases from J, with 17 bases between. The CDR3 is 14 amino acids. Per germline, CDR1 LNHDA and CDR2 SQIVND (reference sequence). CDR3 sequence: CAVRSSVLTDTQYF. The CDR3 bases are TGTGCCGTTCGTAGTAGCGTGCTCACAGATACGCAGTATTTT.

This chain joins TRBV25-1 and TRBJ2-1; 11 bases line up with TRBD2. There are 17 residues in the CDR3. Per the germline V gene, CDR1 is MGHDK and CDR2 is SYGVNS. V lost 7 bases to trimming and J lost 3 bases; unmatched junction nucleotides: 11. CDR3 coding DNA: TGTGCCAGCAACCCAAAATCGACTAGCGGGGTCTACAATGAGCAGTTCTTC. Protein sequence: CASNPKSTSGVYNEQFF.

The CDR3 bases are TGTGCCAGCAGCGTAGGTGCAGGGTCTAATTCACCCCTCCACTTT. Residues: CASSVGAGSNSPLHF. The rearrangement joins TRBV9 to TRBJ1-6; tentative D call: TRBD1 (5 bases). The CDR3 extends over 15 amino acids. Looked up from germline, CDR1 is SGDLS and CDR2 is YYNGEE. V was trimmed by 0 bases and J by 6 bases, leaving 10 bases between them.

This clone was seen a few times. This chain joins TRBV6-2 or TRBV6-3 and TRBJ2-7; TRBD1 matches at 7 bases. Germline V gene sequence: CDR1 MNHEY, CDR2 SVGEGT. This CDR3 has 14 amino acids. Trimming at V came to 6 bases and at J to 8 bases, leaving 13 bases not matched to a gene. The CDR3 DNA is TGTGCCAGCAGCTCCGGGACAGATACTATCAAGCAGTACTTC. It is translated as CASSSGTDTIKQYF.

The chain is built from TRBV19 and TRBJ1-2, with 7 nucleotides matching TRBD1. V gave up 7 bases and J gave up 5 bases; unmatched junction bases: 19. Germline V lookup: CDR1 LNHDA, CDR2 SQIVND (reference sequence). The CDR3 sequence is 17 residues long. The CDR3 DNA is TGTGCCAGTAATTCCGAGCGCCAAGACAGGGAGAGGTATGGCTACACCTTC. Its protein is CASNSERQDRERYGYTF. The variable domain in full, with the rest retrieved from reference TRBV19 and TRBJ1-2, is DGGITQSPKYLFRKEGQNVTLSCEQNLNHDAMYWYRQDPGQGLRLIYYSQIVNDFQKGDIAEGYSVSREKKESFPLTVTSAQKNPTAFYLCASNSERQDRERYGYTFGSGTRLTVV.

The rearrangement joins TRBV10-3 to TRBJ1-5, with 8 bases fitting TRBD1. After removal of 2 bases from V and 2 bases from J, the junction contained 5 bases not matched to a gene. Germline V CDR1 and CDR2: ENHRY, SYGVKD. The CDR3 runs 16 residues. DNA for the CDR3: TGTGCCATCAGTGAGGGACAGGGTACAGGCAATCAGCCCCAGCATTTT. Protein product: CAISEGQGTGNQPQHF.

This clone was seen a single time. The V gene is TRBV28, the J gene TRBJ2-5, with a tentative D call TRBD2 (5 bases). The germline CDR1 and CDR2 sequences are MDHEN and SYDVKM. The CDR3 is made up of 13 amino acids. V shed 6 bases and J shed 2 bases, with 10 bases lying between them. CDR3 residues: CASSLPGQETQYF. In nucleotides, the CDR3 is TGTGCCAGCAGCCTACCGGGGCAAGAGACCCAGTACTTC.

At least ten counts were recorded for this clone. The J gene is TRBJ1-6, the V gene TRBV12-3 or TRBV12-4; D gene ambiguous. The CDR3 covers 13 residues. V was cut by 5 bases and J by 7 bases, with 9 bases left in between. The CDR3 sequence is CASSTIANSPLHF. Here the CDR3 DNA reads TGTGCCAGCAGTACAATAGCCAATTCACCCCTCCACTTT.

J is TRBJ2-2 and V is TRBV6-6, with 7 bases lining up with TRBD1. This CDR3 region has 14 residues. Germline V gene lookup returns CDR1 MNHNY and CDR2 SVGAGI (reference sequence). Trimming cost V 7 bases and J 4 bases; bases outside gene matches: 6. CDR3 bases: TGTGCCAGCACAGGGGGTGGAGGCACCGGGGAGCTGTTTTTT. It translates to CASTGGGGTGELFF.

This chain connects TRBV5-1 to TRBJ2-7, with no clear D. Germline CDR1 is SGHRS and CDR2 is YFSETQ. Trimming pared 9 bases from V and 2 bases from J, leaving 30 bases between. The length of the CDR3 is 18 residues. The CDR3 DNA sequence: TGCGCCACCAGATCGTTGGTCCTCGTACCCCTAAATCCCTACGAGCAGTACTTC. It specifies CATRSLVLVPLNPYEQYF.

The J gene is TRBJ2-5, the V gene TRBV11-2; D might be TRBD1 (6 bases). The V and J ends lost 5 bases and 3 bases respectively, with 10 bases between them. CDR1 SGHAT and CDR2 FQNNGV come from the germline V gene. This CDR3 spans 13 amino acids. The CDR3 reads CASSPDSKETQYF. CDR3 nucleotide sequence: TGTGCCAGCAGCCCGGACAGTAAAGAGACCCAGTACTTC.

This clone is a singleton in its sample. The V call is TRBV6-5, the J call TRBJ1-2; 12 nucleotides match TRBD1. The ends lost 6 bases at V and 8 bases at J; junction bases unmatched: 7. This CDR3 contains 14 residues. Germline V gene lookup returns CDR1 MNHEY and CDR2 SVGAGI. Here the CDR3 DNA reads TGTGCCAGCAGCAGGGGACAGGGGGCGAAGGGCTACACCTTC. Residues: CASSRGQGAKGYTF.

This clone appeared a few times. This chain links TRBV28 with TRBJ2-7, with D maybe TRBD2 (5 bases). CDR1 is MDHEN and CDR2 is SYDVKM in the germline V gene. CDR3 length: 13 residues. Trimming pared 6 bases from V and 5 bases from J, leaving 14 bases between. Here the CDR3 DNA reads TGTGCCAGCAGGGACTCAACAGAACACGAGCAGTACTTC. Translated: CASRDSTEHEQYF.

The chain couples TRBV4-1 to TRBJ1-5; no firm D call. V dropped 0 bases and J dropped 4 bases, with 13 bases sitting between them. This CDR3 spans 16 amino acids. Germline loops: CDR1 MGHRA, CDR2 YSYEKL. CDR3 residues: CASSQDPQVFNQPQHF. CDR3 sequence (DNA): TGCGCCAGCAGCCAAGACCCCCAGGTATTTAATCAGCCCCAGCATTTT.

The gene calls are TRBV6-6 and TRBJ2-7; D might be TRBD1 (5 bases). CDR1 MNHNY and CDR2 SVGAGI come from the germline V gene (reference sequence). The V end was cut by 2 bases, the J end by 2 bases, with 10 bases between. The CDR3 runs to 14 residues. CDR3 amino acids: CASSYADSTYEQYF. Written as DNA, the CDR3 is TGTGCCAGCAGTTACGCAGACAGTACCTACGAGCAGTACTTC.